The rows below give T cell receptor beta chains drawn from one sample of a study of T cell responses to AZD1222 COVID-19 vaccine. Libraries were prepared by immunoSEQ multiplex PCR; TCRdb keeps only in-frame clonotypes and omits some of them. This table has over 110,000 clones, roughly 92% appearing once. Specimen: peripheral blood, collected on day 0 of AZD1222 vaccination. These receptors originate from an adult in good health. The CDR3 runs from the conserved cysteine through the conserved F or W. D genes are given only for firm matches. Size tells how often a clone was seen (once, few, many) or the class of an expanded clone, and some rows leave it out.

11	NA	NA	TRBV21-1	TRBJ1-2	TGTGCCAGCAGCAAAGCCGGTGGCTACACCTTC	CASSKAGGYTF
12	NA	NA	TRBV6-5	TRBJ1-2	TGTGCCAGCAGTTACCAGGGGACGGGCTACACCTTC	CASSYQGTGYTF
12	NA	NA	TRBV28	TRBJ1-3	TGTGCCAGCAGTTCTTGGGAGGACACCATATATTTT	CASSSWEDTIYF
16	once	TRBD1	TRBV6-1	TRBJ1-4	TGTGCCAGCAGTGAATGGTTCCCTGGACAGGGCGGAAAACTGTTTTTT	CASSEWFPGQGGKLFF
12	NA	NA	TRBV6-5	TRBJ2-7	TGTGCCAGCAGGTTGAGTTCCTACGAGCAGTACTTC	CASRLSSYEQYF
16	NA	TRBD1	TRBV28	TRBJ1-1	TGTGCCAGCAGACCCACGGACAGGGGGCAGAACACTGAAGCTTTCTTT	CASRPTDRGQNTEAFF
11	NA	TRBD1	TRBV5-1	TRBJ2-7	TGCGCCAGCCTCGGATCGGGACAGGCCCACTTC	CASLGSGQAHF
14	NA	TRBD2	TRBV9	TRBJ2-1	TGTGCCAGCAGCGTCGGGACTACATACAATGAGCAGTTCTTC	CASSVGTTYNEQFF
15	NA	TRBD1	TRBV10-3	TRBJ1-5	TGTGCCATCAGTGTTGGGACAGGGCAGGATCAGCCCCAGCATTTT	CAISVGTGQDQPQHF
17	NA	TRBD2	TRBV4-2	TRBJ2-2	TGTGCCAGCAGCCCCCAAAACCGGGGGGCGAACACCGGGGAGCTGTTTTTT	CASSPQNRGANTGELFF
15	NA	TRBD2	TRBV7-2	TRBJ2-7	TGTGCCAGCAGCTTGAGGACTAGCGGCCTCTGGGAGCAGTACTTC	CASSLRTSGLWEQYF
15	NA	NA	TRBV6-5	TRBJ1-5	TGTGCCAGCAGGACATATTACAAGGACAATCAGCCCCAGCATTTT	CASRTYYKDNQPQHF
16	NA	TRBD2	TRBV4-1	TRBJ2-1	TGCGCCAGCAGCCAAGAGGGACTAGCCTCCTACAATGAGCAGTTCTTC	CASSQEGLASYNEQFF
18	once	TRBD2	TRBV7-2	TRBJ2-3	TGTGCCAGCAGCCGGGGGGGGCTAGCGGGAGGGTTAACAGATACGCAGTATTTT	CASSRGGLAGGLTDTQYF
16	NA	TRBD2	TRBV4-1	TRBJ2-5	TGCGCCAGCAGCCCCCGGACTAGCGGACTCCAAGAGACCCAGTACTTC	CASSPRTSGLQETQYF
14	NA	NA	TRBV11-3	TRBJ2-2	TGTGCCAGCAGCTTTAGTGGCAAGGCCGGGGAGCTGTTTTTT	CASSFSGKAGELFF
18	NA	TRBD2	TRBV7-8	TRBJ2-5	TGTGCCAGCAGCTCGGGACTAGCGGAAGATAGGTACCAAGAGACCCAGTACTTC	CASSSGLAEDRYQETQYF
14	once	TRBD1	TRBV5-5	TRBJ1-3	TGTGCCAGCAGCTTGGTGGGACAGGGCGACACCATATATTTT	CASSLVGQGDTIYF
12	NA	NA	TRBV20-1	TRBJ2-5	TGCAGTGCTAGTCTCAGTGGAGAGACCCAGTACTTC	CSASLSGETQYF
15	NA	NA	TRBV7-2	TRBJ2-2	TGTGCCAGCAGCTTAGGGCCGGCGATCACCGGGGAGCTGTTTTTT	CASSLGPAITGELFF
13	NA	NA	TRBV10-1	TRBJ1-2	TGCGCCAGCAAAGAGGCAGCTAACTATGGCTACACCTTC	CASKEAANYGYTF
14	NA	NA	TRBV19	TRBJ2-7	TGTGCCAGTAGTATCACACTGGGCACCTACGAGCAGTACTTC	CASSITLGTYEQYF
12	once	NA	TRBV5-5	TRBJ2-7	TGTGCCAGCAGCCCTGGCGGGATCGAGCAGTACTTC	CASSPGGIEQYF
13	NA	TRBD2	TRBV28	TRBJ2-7	TGTGCCAGCAAGGGCCCCCCGGGAGGAGAGCAGTACTTC	CASKGPPGGEQYF
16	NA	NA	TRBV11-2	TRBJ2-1	TGTGCCAGCAGTCCGATTCGACAAAGCTCCTACAATGAGCAGTTCTTC	CASSPIRQSSYNEQFF
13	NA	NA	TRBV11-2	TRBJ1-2	TGTGCCAGCAGCTTATGGGGGGACTATGGCTACACCTTC	CASSLWGDYGYTF
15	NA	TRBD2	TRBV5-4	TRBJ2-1	TGTGCCAGCACCATACTAGCGGGAGGACCAAATGAGCAGTTCTTC	CASTILAGGPNEQFF
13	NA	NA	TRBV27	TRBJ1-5	TGTGCCAGCAGTTTATCGGGGAATCAGCCCCAGCATTTT	CASSLSGNQPQHF
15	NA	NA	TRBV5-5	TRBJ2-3	TGTGCCAGCAGCAGGACCGGGACTTACACAGATACGCAGTATTTT	CASSRTGTYTDTQYF